A single sample gave rise to the 24 T cell receptor beta chains below, sequenced in a study of T cells after yellow fever vaccination. MiXCR, applied by TCRdb to the 5' RACE reads, yields one record per CDR3 protein. This table holds tens of thousands of distinct CDR3 sequences, roughly 4.7% found once. The specimen comprised PBMCs, either bulk or a sorted T-cell subset (CD4+, CD8+, memory, or dextramer-sorted; not recorded which), sampled on the day of the yellow fever booster vaccination. The receptors come from a man between 18 and 35 years old who received the YFV17D yellow fever vaccine.

At least ten counts were recorded for this clonotype. V gene TRBV5-1 combines with J gene TRBJ1-1; D unresolved. The CDR3 spans 15 residues. Germline V lookup: CDR1 SGHRS, CDR2 YFSETQ. Trimming removed 5 bases at V and 5 bases at J, with 19 bases between. This CDR3 is CASRHYGRGRTEAFF. In nucleotides, the CDR3 is TGCGCCAGCAGACACTACGGGAGAGGGAGGACTGAAGCTTTCTTT.

This clonotype was recorded many times. This chain uses TRBV5-1 with TRBJ2-7; 7 bases are shared with TRBD1. CDR1 SGHRS and CDR2 YFSETQ come from the germline V gene. Unmatched junction bases numbered 5, after V lost 0 bases and J lost 2 bases. The CDR3 loop spans 15 amino acids. As DNA, the CDR3 is TGCGCCAGCAGCTTGGCCGGGGACAGAGCCTACGAGCAGTACTTC. It yields the protein CASSLAGDRAYEQYF.

This clonotype was observed at least ten times. J is TRBJ2-7 and V is TRBV2; no definite D call. Trimming took off 5 bases at V and 7 bases at J, with 15 bases between the two ends. The CDR3 extends over 13 amino acids. Germline V gene data show CDR1 as SNHLY and CDR2 as FYNNEI. CDR3 nucleotide sequence: TGTGCCAGCAGTCTCCTTCCAGGTGGTGAGCAGTACGTC. Translated, it gives CASSLLPGGEQYV.

This clonotype was recorded at least ten times. The chain has TRBV29-1 and TRBJ2-5, with D maybe TRBD1 (5 bases). Germline V gene sequence: CDR1 SQVTM, CDR2 ANQGSEA. V lost 1 base to trimming and J lost 7 bases, with 7 bases between them. The CDR3 length is 11 residues. This CDR3 is CSVEVRGTQYF. CDR3 DNA sequence: TGCAGCGTTGAAGTAAGGGGGACCCAGTACTTC. The variable domain in full, with the rest retrieved from reference TRBV29-1 and TRBJ2-5, is SAVISQKPSRDICQRGTSLTIQCQVDSQVTMMFWYRQQPGQSLTLIATANQGSEATYESGFVIDKFPISRPNLTFSTLTVSNMSPEDSSIYLCSVEVRGTQYFGPGTRLLVL.

This clonotype was detected many times. The chain couples TRBV20-1 to TRBJ2-2, with D perhaps TRBD1 (6 bases). The length of the CDR3 is 14 residues. Germline CDR1 reads DFQATT; CDR2 reads SNEGSKA (reference sequence). V gave up 3 bases and J gave up 0 bases, with 8 bases separating them. In nucleotides, the CDR3 is TGCAGTGCTAGTCGACAGGCGAACACCGGGGAGCTGTTTTTT. It encodes CSASRQANTGELFF.

This clonotype was counted ten times or more. The genes are TRBV24-1 and TRBJ2-3, with D unresolved. Germline lookup yields CDR1 KGHDR and CDR2 SFDVKD. The CDR3 loop spans 10 amino acids. The CDR3 region is CTVGTDTQYF. The CDR3 nucleotides are TGTACCGTGGGGACAGATACGCAGTATTTT.

V gene TRBV20-1 combines with J gene TRBJ2-7, with 11 bases that match TRBD1. V lost 0 bases and J lost 3; bases outside the gene matches: 7. Germline assignment: CDR1 DFQATT and CDR2 SNEGSKA (reference sequence). The CDR3 covers 16 residues. The CDR3 region has the DNA TGCAGTGCTAGAGAACTAGGGGACAGGGGGATCTACGAGCAGTACTTC. It is translated as CSARELGDRGIYEQYF.

This clonotype was recorded many times. The chain combines TRBV9 with TRBJ1-1; 7 bases map to TRBD1. V gave up 0 bases and J gave up 1 base; unmatched junction bases: 6. The CDR3 contains 16 residues. Per the germline V gene, CDR1 is SGDLS and CDR2 is YYNGEE. CDR3 sequence: CASSVGAGGKNTEAFF. The CDR3 DNA is TGTGCCAGCAGCGTAGGAGCAGGGGGGAAGAACACTGAAGCTTTCTTT.

In this sample, this clonotype turned up many times. This sequence joins TRBV7-2 and TRBJ2-1; D may correspond to TRBD1 or TRBD2 (5 bases each). CDR3 length equals 13 residues. Deletions cut 5 bases from V and 9 bases from J, with 14 bases between. Germline CDR1 SGHTA, CDR2 FQGNSA. CDR3 sequence (DNA): TGTGCCAGCAGCCAAAGTAGGGACGGTGAGCAGTTCTTC. Translating it yields CASSQSRDGEQFF. The full variable domain, in which reference TRBV7-2 and TRBJ2-1 provide the parts outside the CDR3, is GAGVSQSPSNKVTEKGKDVELRCDPISGHTALYWYRQSLGQGLEFLIYFQGNSAPDKSGLPSDRFSAERTGGSVSTLTIQRTQQEDSAVYLCASSQSRDGEQFFGPGTRLTVL.

This clonotype has at least ten counts. J is TRBJ2-1 and V is TRBV6-4, with 8 bases identical to TRBD2. Germline CDR1 reads MRHNA; CDR2 reads SNTAGT. The trim removed 0 bases at V and 2 bases at J, leaving 0 bases unmatched. The CDR3 has 15 amino acids. DNA of the CDR3: TGTGCCAGCAGTGACTCTAGCGGGGCCTACAATGAGCAGTTCTTC. This gives the protein CASSDSSGAYNEQFF.

The rearrangement uses TRBV19 and TRBJ2-2; a weak D match, TRBD1 (5 bases). Germline V gene sequence: CDR1 LNHDA, CDR2 SQIVND (reference sequence). There are 14 residues in the CDR3. The V and J ends lost 6 bases and 1 base respectively, with 9 bases between them. The CDR3 DNA follows: TGTGCCAGTAGCAGACAGAGGAACACCGGGGAGCTGTTTTTT. This sequence encodes CASSRQRNTGELFF.

This clonotype was detected ten times or more. V is TRBV7-2 and J is TRBJ2-1; 15 bases fit TRBD2. The ends lost 5 bases at V and 0 bases at J; junction bases unmatched: 5. The CDR3 is 18 amino acids. The germline gives CDR1 SGHTA, CDR2 FQGNSA. The CDR3 loop reads CASSRGTSGGSSYNEQFF. CDR3 bases: TGTGCCAGCAGCCGCGGGACTAGCGGGGGGAGCTCCTACAATGAGCAGTTCTTC.

This clonotype was recorded many times. The chain is built from TRBV5-1 and TRBJ2-6, with 9 nucleotides matching TRBD1. This CDR3 is built from 16 residues. J was trimmed by 0 bases and V by 5 bases; bases with no gene match: 3. Per germline, CDR1 SGHRS and CDR2 YFSETQ. The CDR3 reads CASRQGATSGANVLTF. DNA for the CDR3: TGCGCCAGCAGACAGGGGGCGACCTCTGGGGCCAACGTCCTGACTTTC.

In this sample, this clonotype turned up many times. The chain is built from TRBV7-2 and TRBJ2-7; D remains ambiguous. V lost 5 bases to trimming and J lost 13 bases, with 24 bases between them. The CDR3 has 14 amino acids. The germline CDR1 and CDR2 sequences are SGHTA and FQGNSA. CDR3 DNA sequence: TGTGCCAGCAGCCCAACGACTTCCACCCCCGGCTATTACTTC. Its protein is CASSPTTSTPGYYF.

On this clonotype itself: A single base separates this from a much larger clone, so it may be a read error. The rearrangement uses TRBV7-2 and TRBJ2-1, with D possibly called TRBD1 or TRBD2 (6 bases each). This CDR3 is 14 amino acids long. Trimming stripped 5 bases from V and 10 bases from J, with 18 bases between. The germline CDR1 and CDR2 sequences are SGHTA and FQGNSA. CDR3 sequence (DNA): TGTGCCAGCAGCGGCGTACGGGGGCGAGGAGAGCAGTTCTTC. It specifies CASSGVRGRGEQFF.

This clonotype was counted many times. V usage is TRBV5-1 and J usage is TRBJ2-3; a possible D gene is TRBD1 (6 bases). V was pared by 7 bases and J by 0 bases, with 15 bases between. The CDR3 totals 15 residues. Germline CDR1 SGHRS, CDR2 YFSETQ. This CDR3 reads CASSDRPYSTDTQYF. CDR3 coding DNA: TGCGCCAGCTCTGACAGGCCCTATAGCACAGATACGCAGTATTTT.

The table lists this clonotype with many counts. V gene TRBV4-1 combines with J gene TRBJ1-1, with D perhaps matching TRBD1 (5 bases). Between the trimmed V and J ends, which lost 0 bases and 0 bases, there was a span of 14 bases. The CDR3 sequence is 17 residues long. Germline-derived CDR1 and CDR2 are MGHRA and YSYEKL. The DNA of the CDR3 is TGCGCCAGCAGCCAAGAGAGTGGGGGTGGCATGAACACTGAAGCTTTCTTT. Protein: CASSQESGGGMNTEAFF.

This clonotype showed up just a few times. The chain has TRBV7-3 and TRBJ2-1, with unresolved D. With 5 bases removed from V and 7 bases from J, the gap between germline ends came to 15 bases. Germline loops: CDR1 SGHTA, CDR2 FQGTGA. This CDR3 has 14 residues. The CDR3 DNA is TGTGCCAGCAGCCTGGGTTTCCTAGGGAATGAGCAGTTCTTC. As protein: CASSLGFLGNEQFF.

This clonotype was seen only a few times. V and J are TRBV11-1 and TRBJ2-2, with 8 bases identical to TRBD2. The V segment lost 2 bases and the J segment 2 bases; nucleotides outside the gene matches: 4. Germline values: CDR1 SGHAT, CDR2 FQDESV (reference sequence). The CDR3 totals 16 residues. CDR3 in DNA: TGTGCCAGCAGCTTACTAGCGGGCTTTAACACCGGGGAGCTGTTTTTT. This encodes CASSLLAGFNTGELFF.

This clonotype was seen only a few times. V is TRBV6-1 and J is TRBJ2-3; D is ambiguous. Per germline, CDR1 MNHNS and CDR2 SASEGT. This CDR3 spans 13 amino acids. The V end was cut by 3 bases, the J end by 4 bases, with 8 bases between. The CDR3 loop is CASSDRQPDTQYF. Here the CDR3 DNA reads TGTGCCAGCAGTGACCGCCAGCCAGATACGCAGTATTTT.

This clonotype occurred many times. The chain has TRBV28 and TRBJ1-3, with a possible D match to TRBD1 (5 bases). Trimming removed 5 bases from V and 2 bases from J, with 19 bases in between. CDR3 length equals 17 residues. Germline V gene sequence: CDR1 MDHEN, CDR2 SYDVKM. The CDR3 reads CASSPRFYQGAGNTIYF. DNA for the CDR3: TGTGCCAGCAGTCCCCGCTTCTATCAAGGGGCTGGAAACACCATATATTTT.

This clonotype has a count of ten or more. CDR3: CASSLGGGLFGTQYF. For the CDR3, the DNA is TGTGCCAGCAGTTTAGGGGGGGGGCTGTTTGGTACGCAGTATTTT. The V call is TRBV12-3 or TRBV12-4, the J call TRBJ2-3; possible D gene TRBD2, 7 bases. The CDR3 is 15 residues long. With 1 base removed from V and 8 bases from J, the gap between germline ends came to 16 bases.

For this clonotype: This may be a read error: a much more frequent sequence differs by one nucleotide. The chain joins TRBV3-1 to TRBJ2-2; D possibly corresponds to TRBD1 (5 bases). Germline V gene sequence: CDR1 LGHDT, CDR2 YNNKEL (reference sequence). The CDR3 has 14 amino acids. The V end lost 4 bases, the J end lost 6 bases, and 12 bases lay between the germline ends. CDR3: CASSLGVRAGELFF. CDR3 DNA sequence: TGTGCCAGCAGCCTAGGGGTCCGCGCCGGGGAGCTGTTTTTT. Using reference TRBV3-1 and TRBJ2-2 for the parts outside the CDR3, the full variable domain is DTAVSQTPKYLVTQMGNDKSIKCEQNLGHDTMYWYKQDSKKFLKIMFSYNNKELIINETVPNRFSPKSPDKAHLNLHINSLELGDSAVYFCASSLGVRAGELFFGEGSRLTVL.

This clonotype was found many times. The chain links TRBV10-2 to TRBJ2-7; 12 bases align to TRBD1. V lost 6 bases to trimming and J lost 7 bases; unmatched junction nucleotides: 10. CDR1 WSHSY and CDR2 SAAADI come from the germline V gene. This CDR3 contains 15 residues. The CDR3: CASSAPGQGAREQYF. The CDR3 DNA follows: TGCGCCAGCAGCGCACCGGGACAGGGGGCGCGGGAGCAGTACTTC.